One sample yielded the 12 T cell receptor beta chains listed below, sequenced in a study of cytomegalovirus exposure and HLA in healthy donors. This PCR relied on a set of 60 Vbeta primers and 13 Jbeta primers. Sequenced by immunoSEQ multiplex PCR; TCRdb stores in-frame clones only, minus some. The table has roughly 190,000 clones, 84% seen once; the top ten hold around 2.5%. The sequenced material came from PBMCs. The receptor set was obtained from a woman in her 50s in good health and CMV-seropositive.

The rearrangement uses TRBV6-5 and TRBJ2-5, with D hard to call. Matching the DNA end better, TRBJ2-7 makes the J call doubtful. The V gene's germline CDR1 is MNHEY and CDR2 SVGAGI. The CDR3 contains 13 residues. The CDR3 region has the DNA TGTGCCAGCGAGAGCCTTAGTGCCTACGAGCAGTACTTC. Protein sequence: CASESLSAYEQYF.

This clone was seen a single time. This sequence joins TRBV7-9 and TRBJ2-3; tentatively, D is TRBD1 (6 bases). Germline CDR1 SEHNR, CDR2 FQNEAQ (reference sequence). The CDR3 contains 17 residues. The V end lost 2 bases, the J end lost 2 bases, and 17 bases lay between the germline ends. Here the CDR3 DNA reads TGTGCCAGCAGCTTACGACGAGGGGGAAGGGCCACAGATACGCAGTATTTT. Residues: CASSLRRGGRATDTQYF.

The chain joins TRBV7-9 to TRBJ1-1, with TRBD1 matching over 7 bases. V trimming: 1 base; J trimming: 3 bases; junction bases outside the gene matches: 5. CDR1 is SEHNR and CDR2 is FQNEAQ in the germline V gene (reference sequence). The CDR3 sequence is 15 residues long. DNA of the CDR3: TGTGCCAGCAGCTTAGATACAGGGGCCCACACTGAAGCTTTCTTT. This codes for CASSLDTGAHTEAFF.

The chain employs TRBV5-4 and TRBJ1-2; 7 positions agree with TRBD1. The V and J ends lost 0 bases and 7 bases, in that order; junction bases with no gene match: 6. The CDR3 consists of 14 residues. Germline assignment: CDR1 SGHNT and CDR2 YYREEE (reference sequence). The CDR3 region has the DNA TGTGCCAGCAGCTTGGGACAGGGCCCCTTTGGCTACACCTTC. It codes for CASSLGQGPFGYTF.

The V gene is TRBV5-1, the J gene TRBJ1-2; a possible D gene is TRBD1 (5 bases). V was clipped by 4 bases and J by 2 bases, with 9 bases between them. Germline V gene sequence: CDR1 SGHRS, CDR2 YFSETQ. This CDR3 is 13 amino acids long. CDR3 sequence: CASSHGGNYGYTF. The DNA for the CDR3 is TGCGCCAGCAGCCATGGGGGGAACTATGGCTACACCTTC.

V gene TRBV1 combines with J gene TRBJ1-5; the table's D call TRBD1 went unverified against the DNA. TRBV1 is tagged as a pseudogene. The CDR3 runs to 17 residues. The CDR3 coding sequence is TGCACCAGCAGCCAACAGGGGAAGGTGAGGAGCAATCAGCCCCAGCATTTT. Encoded protein: CTSSQQGKVRSNQPQHF.

V usage is TRBV19 and J usage is TRBJ1-5, with 9 bases fitting TRBD1. This CDR3 has 15 amino acids. Germline assignment: CDR1 LNHDA and CDR2 SQIVND (reference sequence). Trimming removed 3 bases from V and 3 bases from J; junction bases left unmatched: 3. The CDR3 sequence is CASSIRTGVNQPQHF. CDR3 coding DNA: TGTGCCAGTAGTATTAGGACAGGGGTCAATCAGCCCCAGCATTTT.

The J gene is TRBJ2-2, the V gene TRBV5-4; 9 bases match TRBD2. CDR3 length: 15 amino acids. The ends lost 4 bases at V and 2 bases at J; junction bases unmatched: 3. Germline V lookup: CDR1 SGHNT, CDR2 YYREEE (reference sequence). CDR3 sequence: CASSPTSGNTGELFF. The CDR3 DNA sequence: TGTGCCAGCAGCCCGACTAGCGGAAACACCGGGGAGCTGTTTTTT.

The V call is TRBV2, the J call TRBJ2-3; the D gene is possibly TRBD2 (6 bases). This CDR3 has 15 residues. The V and J ends lost 3 bases and 11 bases respectively, with 21 bases between them. Germline V gene data show CDR1 as SNHLY and CDR2 as FYNNEI. CDR3 sequence reads: CASSEEGLGAMRQYF. CDR3 DNA: TGTGCCAGCAGTGAGGAGGGTCTAGGGGCCATGAGGCAGTATTTT.

The chain carries TRBV2 and TRBJ1-5; TRBD1 matches at 7 bases. Germline V gene lookup returns CDR1 SNHLY and CDR2 FYNNEI. The length of the CDR3 is 15 residues. After removal of 4 bases from V and 1 base from J, the junction contained 4 bases not matched to a gene. The CDR3 sequence: CASSGDSFSNQPQHF. The DNA for the CDR3 is TGTGCCAGCAGTGGGGACAGTTTCAGCAATCAGCCCCAGCATTTT.

J is TRBJ2-7 and V is TRBV6-6; TRBD2 matches 9 bases. CDR3 length: 15 amino acids. Looked up from germline, CDR1 is MNHNY and CDR2 is SVGAGI (reference sequence). Unmatched junction bases numbered 4, after V lost 0 bases and J lost 4 bases. This chain's CDR3 is CASSYSTSGSYEQYF. Here the CDR3 DNA reads TGTGCCAGCAGTTACTCGACTAGCGGCTCGTACGAGCAGTACTTC.

Concerning this clone itself: A junction end diverges from the germline sequence, so it may reflect a read error. The V call is TRBV5-1, the J call TRBJ2-4; TRBD2 might be the D (5 bases). Per germline, CDR1 SGHRS and CDR2 YFSETQ. This CDR3 comprises 14 residues. The CDR3 coding sequence is TGTGCCAGCAGCTTAGTAGCGGCCAAAAACATTCAGTACTTC. Its translation is CASSLVAAKNIQYF.